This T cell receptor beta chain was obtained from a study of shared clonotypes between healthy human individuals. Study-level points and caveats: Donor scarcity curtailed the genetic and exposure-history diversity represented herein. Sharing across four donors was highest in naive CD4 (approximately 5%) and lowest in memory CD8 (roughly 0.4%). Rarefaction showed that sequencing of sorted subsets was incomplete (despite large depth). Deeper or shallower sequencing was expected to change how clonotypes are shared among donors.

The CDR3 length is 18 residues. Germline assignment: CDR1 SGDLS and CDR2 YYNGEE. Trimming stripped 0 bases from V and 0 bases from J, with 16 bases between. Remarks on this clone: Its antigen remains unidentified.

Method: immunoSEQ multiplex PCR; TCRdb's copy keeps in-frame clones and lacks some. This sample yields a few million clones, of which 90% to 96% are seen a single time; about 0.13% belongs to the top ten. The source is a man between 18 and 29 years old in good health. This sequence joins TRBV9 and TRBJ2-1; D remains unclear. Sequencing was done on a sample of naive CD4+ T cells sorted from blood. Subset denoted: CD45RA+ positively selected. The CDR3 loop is CASSVVRSAKSSYNEQFF. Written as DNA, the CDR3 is TGTGCCAGCAGCGTAGTACGGAGCGCGAAGAGCTCCTACAATGAGCAGTTCTTC.